This T cell receptor (beta chain) stems from a study of T cell changes during pregnancy in multiple sclerosis. The CDR3 spans 12 residues. Per germline, CDR1 SGHDT and CDR2 YYEEEE. Trimming took off 1 base at V and 4 bases at J, with 5 bases between the two ends. The assay was immunoSEQ multiplex PCR, and TCRdb's table has in-frame clones only and misses some. This sample carries approximately 44,000 clones, about 91% of them seen once, and the ten largest clones take 0.6% to 0.75%. The chain recombines TRBV5-6 with TRBJ1-2; D not certain. This TCR was recovered from a female donor with multiple sclerosis, enrolled in a pregnancy study. The sequences come from CD4+ T cells from peripheral blood mononuclear cells, collected before pregnancy. CDR3 sequence: CASSLSVYGYTF. For the CDR3, the DNA is TGTGCCAGCAGCTTGTCAGTCTATGGCTACACCTTC.